This entry describes one T cell receptor beta chain. V lost 0 bases to trimming and J lost 4 bases, with 5 bases between them. Per the germline V gene, CDR1 is SQVTM and CDR2 is ANQGSEA. The CDR3 runs 12 residues. These data are taken from a study of blood T cell repertoires in COVID-19. Study details: Samples of COVID-19 (acute and convalescent) were obtained from the United States, Italy and Spain. In each case, the material was cDNA or gDNA derived from T cells, B-cell-depleted T cells, or PBMCs.

Assay used: immunoSEQ multiplex PCR; TCRdb lists only in-frame clones, some missing. In the table there are under 150,000 clones, roughly 88% of which are singletons. Sequencing input: PBMCs or T cells enriched from blood (not recorded which). The chain recombines TRBV29-1 with TRBJ2-3; no clear D gene. The sequence came from a woman in her twenties or thirties with acute COVID-19. CDR3 in amino acids: CSVEDQSDTQYF. CDR3 coding DNA: TGCAGCGTTGAAGATCAATCAGATACGCAGTATTTT.